This note documents a single TCR beta chain sequence. This entry comes from a study of blood T cell repertoires in COVID-19. Study in general: Collection of acute and convalescent COVID-19 samples took place in the United States, Italy and Spain. T cells, B-cell-depleted T cells, or PBMCs supplied cDNA or gDNA.

The CDR3 has 15 residues. The V gene lost 6 bases and the J gene lost 6 bases, with 18 bases spanning the gap. Germline V gene lookup returns CDR1 MNHEY and CDR2 SMNVEV (reference sequence). Original analysis: Reference gene primers were amplified, and this amplification served to estimate nucleated cell counts. Only in-frame clones appear in the TCRdb table, and some are missing; sequencing was by immunoSEQ multiplex PCR. V and J calls and clone size are as listed in that table; D and trimming were resolved from the DNA. The data contain 370,000 or so clones, approximately 80% of them singletons. V and J are TRBV27 and TRBJ1-5, with D possibly matching TRBD1 (5 bases). The source is a human donor with acute or convalescent COVID-19. The donor label of this sample is uncertain. The sample consisted of peripheral blood. CDR3 bases: TGTGCCAGCAGCCCAGGGTCGCGGGGTCCTCAGCCCCAGCATTTT. Its translation: CASSPGSRGPQPQHF.